The 27 T cell receptor beta chains in this list originate from one sample, sequenced in a study of T cells in Graves' hyperthyroidism and ophthalmopathy. RNA transcripts provided the source from which TCR beta CDR3 regions were amplified. During a first-round RT-PCR of the TCR CDR3, the HTBI primer set was used. Each CDR3 protein is one row after TCRdb ran MiXCR on the multiplex PCR reads. The table lists around 800,000 distinct CDR3 sequences, 35% to 40% of them singletons. Sequencing was done on a sample of blood. The origin of the receptors is a man between 18 and 35 years old with Graves' hyperthyroidism.

This clonotype was found many times. CDR3 protein: CATSPLGPIAGELFF. The DNA of the CDR3 is TGTGCCACCAGCCCCCTCGGCCCCATTGCCGGGGAGCTGTTTTTT. The chain joins TRBV15 to TRBJ2-2; D not resolved. This CDR3 has 15 residues. Between the trimmed V and J ends, which lost 5 bases and 6 bases, there was a span of 16 bases. Germline CDR1 LNHNV, CDR2 YYDKDF (reference sequence).

This chain links TRBV2 with TRBJ2-1, with a tentative D call TRBD2 (6 bases). CDR1 and CDR2 (germline): SNHLY, FYNNEI. The CDR3 consists of 12 residues. The CDR3, as DNA: TGTGCTACCTCACGAGCGGGCAATGAGCAGTTCTTC. Its protein is CATSRAGNEQFF. Full variable domain (missing parts from reference TRBV2 and TRBJ2-1): EPEVTQTPSHQVTQMGQEVILRCVPISNHLYFYWYRQILGQKVEFLVSFYNNEISEKSEIFDDQFSVERPDGSNFTLKIRSTKLEDSAMYFCATSRAGNEQFFGPGTRLTVL.

The chain recombines TRBV29-1 with TRBJ1-1; TRBD1 might be the D (5 bases). This CDR3 spans 13 amino acids. CDR1 and CDR2 from the germline V gene are SQVTM and ANQGSEA. The V gene lost 8 bases and the J gene lost 4 bases, with 17 bases spanning the gap. CDR3 residues: CSSSPPRGTEAFF. CDR3 nucleotide sequence: TGCAGCTCAAGCCCCCCGAGGGGCACTGAAGCTTTCTTT.

This clonotype was found a few times. The chain uses TRBV13 and TRBJ2-7, with 13 bases that match TRBD2. Germline loops: CDR1 PRHDT, CDR2 FYEKMQ (reference sequence). Trimming took 6 bases from V and 8 from J; bases not matched to a gene: 7. CDR3 length: 14 residues. The DNA for the CDR3 is TGTGCCAGCAGGCACGGACTAGCGGGAGAACAGCAGTACTTC. Its protein is CASRHGLAGEQQYF.

The gene calls are TRBV7-2 and TRBJ1-1; a weak D match, TRBD1 (6 bases). The CDR3 runs to 11 residues. Germline lookup yields CDR1 SGHTA and CDR2 FQGNSA. V was cut by 4 bases and J by 11 bases, with 11 bases left in between. CDR3: CASSSTGKAFF. The CDR3 DNA reads TGTGCCAGCAGCTCCACAGGGAAGGCTTTCTTT.

This clonotype was detected only a few times. J is TRBJ2-7 and V is TRBV20-1; unclear D gene. CDR3 length equals 11 residues. Germline V gene sequence: CDR1 DFQATT, CDR2 SNEGSKA (reference sequence). Trimming shortened V by 3 bases and J by 4 bases, and 7 bases separated the two germline ends. CDR3 coding DNA: TGCAGTGCTAGGGAAAAGTACGAGCAGTACTTC. It is translated as CSAREKYEQYF.

About this clonotype itself: A much larger clonotype is one base distant, so this may be a read error. This chain links TRBV7-8 with TRBJ2-7; D call uncertain. The germline CDR1 and CDR2 sequences are SGHVS and FQNEAQ. The CDR3 is 13 residues long. In DNA form, the CDR3 reads TGTGCCAGCAGCTTCTACTCGTCCTACGAGCTGTACTTC. As protein: CASSFYSSYELYF.

In its sample, this clonotype was seen many times. The chain recombines TRBV2 with TRBJ1-2; D gene uncertain. Per germline, CDR1 SNHLY and CDR2 FYNNEI. V was pared by 4 bases and J by 8 bases, with 5 bases between. This CDR3 contains 10 residues. The CDR3 DNA sequence: TGTGCCAGCAGTGGGGAAGGCTACACCTTC. It codes for CASSGEGYTF.

The genes are TRBV10-3 and TRBJ2-7; 10 positions agree with TRBD1. V was pared by 4 bases and J by 2 bases, with 2 bases of the junction left unmatched. This CDR3 is built from 14 residues. In germline, CDR1 is ENHRY, CDR2 SYGVKD. DNA of the CDR3: TGTGCCATCAGTGGGACAGGGGGAACCTACGAGCAGTACTTC. Translating gives CAISGTGGTYEQYF.

Many counts were recorded for this clonotype. In DNA form, the CDR3 reads TGTGCCATCAGTGAGTCACGGCAGGGAAGCTATGGCTACACCTTC. Translating it yields CAISESRQGSYGYTF. The gene calls are TRBV10-3 and TRBJ1-2, with D maybe TRBD1 (5 bases). The CDR3 runs to 15 residues. The V end was cut by 0 bases, the J end by 4 bases, with 12 bases between. Germline V CDR1 and CDR2: ENHRY, SYGVKD.

This clonotype was seen repeatedly, ten times or more. The chain employs TRBV2 and TRBJ2-7; no clear D gene. The V end was cut by 5 bases, the J end by 4 bases, with 15 bases between. This CDR3 contains 14 residues. In germline, CDR1 is SNHLY, CDR2 FYNNEI. CDR3 nucleotide sequence: TGTGCCAGCAGTTTGGGCCGCCAACTGTACGAGCAGTACTTC. It translates to CASSLGRQLYEQYF.

This clonotype has a count of ten or more. The CDR3 region has the DNA TGTGCCAGCAGTCAAAGGGGGACTGAAGCTTTCTTT. This gives the protein CASSQRGTEAFF. The rearrangement links TRBV9 to TRBJ1-1; tentative D call: TRBD1 (6 bases). The CDR3 has 12 residues. Germline V gives CDR1 SGDLS, CDR2 YYNGEE. V shed 5 bases and J shed 5 bases, with 10 bases lying between them.

The chain links TRBV5-6 to TRBJ2-7, with D maybe TRBD1 (6 bases). The CDR3 is 14 residues long. With 5 bases removed from V and 3 bases from J, the gap between germline ends came to 15 bases. Germline lookup yields CDR1 SGHDT and CDR2 YYEEEE. CDR3 loop: CASRLTGDGYEQYF. In DNA form, the CDR3 reads TGTGCCAGCAGGTTGACAGGTGATGGCTACGAGCAGTACTTC.

About this clonotype: At one end the junction does not follow the germline gene, possibly because of a read error. V is TRBV5-1 and J is TRBJ1-2, with a weak D call TRBD1 (6 bases). The CDR3 is 14 residues long. Germline lookup yields CDR1 SGHRS and CDR2 YFSETQ. CDR3 in amino acids: CACSSTTGNYGYTF. In nucleotides, the CDR3 is TGCGCCTGCAGCTCCACGACAGGAAACTATGGCTACACCTTC.

The sample holds one count of this clonotype. This may be a read error: a much more frequent sequence differs by one nucleotide. The J gene is TRBJ1-4, the V gene TRBV7-9; D is unclear. Germline-derived CDR1 and CDR2 are SEHNR and FQNEAQ (reference sequence). This CDR3 spans 13 amino acids. CDR3 in amino acids: CASARATNERLFF. The DNA for the CDR3 is TGTGCCAGCGCGAGGGCAACTAATGAAAGACTGTTTTTT. The whole variable domain, remainder taken from reference TRBV7-9 and TRBJ1-4, is DTGVSQNPRHKITKRGQNVTFRCDPISEHNRLYWYRQTLGQGPEFLTYFQNEAQLEKSRLLSDRFSAERPKGSFSTLEIQRTEQGDSAMYLCASARATNERLFFGSGTQLSVL.

This clonotype was observed at least ten times. This sequence joins TRBV19 and TRBJ1-6, with D hard to call. Germline V gives CDR1 LNHDA, CDR2 SQIVND (reference sequence). The V end was cut by 5 bases, the J end by 7 bases, with 18 bases between. This CDR3 region has 16 residues. CDR3 nucleotides: TGTGCCAGTAGTCCCTTCGAAACCGGACGGAATTCACCCCTCCACTTT. Translated, it gives CASSPFETGRNSPLHF.

The chain uses TRBV12-3 or TRBV12-4 and TRBJ2-7, with D maybe TRBD1 (5 bases). V lost 8 bases and J lost 2, with 16 bases in between. The CDR3 length is 14 residues. CDR3 bases: TGTGCCAGCGGTCTGACAGCGTTGACCTACGAGCAGTACTTC. It translates to CASGLTALTYEQYF.

In this sample, this clonotype turned up many times. The J gene is TRBJ1-6, the V gene TRBV6-6; possible D gene TRBD1, 6 bases. The CDR3 has 14 residues. Germline lookup yields CDR1 MNHNY and CDR2 SVGAGI (reference sequence). Trimming stripped 3 bases from V and 9 bases from J, with 12 bases between. CDR3 loop: CASSYEGGGSPLHF. The CDR3 DNA follows: TGTGCCAGCAGTTATGAGGGAGGGGGTTCACCCCTCCACTTT.

This clonotype was found many times. CDR3 loop: CATSRAGGPQETQYF. The DNA of the CDR3 is TGTGCCACCAGCAGAGCGGGAGGCCCACAAGAGACCCAGTACTTC. This chain links TRBV15 with TRBJ2-5; TRBD2 agrees at 7 bases. With V trimmed by 1 base and J by 2 bases, 4 bases remained unmatched. CDR3 length equals 15 residues. Per germline, CDR1 LNHNV and CDR2 YYDKDF (reference sequence).

This rearrangement joins TRBV5-1 to TRBJ2-7; 7 bases line up with TRBD1. This CDR3 spans 15 amino acids. Germline loops: CDR1 SGHRS, CDR2 YFSETQ. Trimming cost V 4 bases and J 4 bases; bases outside gene matches: 11. The CDR3 region has the DNA TGCGCCAGCAGCAAAGGACAGGACCGAACTTACGAGCAGTACTTC. Its translation is CASSKGQDRTYEQYF.

This clonotype was recorded many times. The chain carries TRBV5-5 and TRBJ1-5, with D maybe TRBD1 (5 bases). This CDR3 is built from 14 residues. V lost 0 bases and J lost 4, with 8 bases in between. The germline V gene has CDR1 SGHKS and CDR2 YYEKEE (reference sequence). CDR3 bases: TGTGCCAGCAGCTTGGAAGGGACTAATCAGCCCCAGCATTTT. This translates into CASSLEGTNQPQHF.

For this clonotype: One end of the junction fails to match germline, which may point to a read error. This chain joins TRBV19 and TRBJ2-2; tentative D call: TRBD2 (6 bases). This CDR3 comprises 16 residues. The V gene's germline CDR1 is LNHDA and CDR2 SQIVND (reference sequence). The CDR3 DNA is TGTGCCGGTAGTATCATTGGAGCGGCGGGGACGGGGGAGCTGTTTTTT. This codes for CAGSIIGAAGTGELFF.

As concerns this clonotype: A clone one base away is much larger, so this may be a read error. This chain uses TRBV29-1 with TRBJ2-7; D gene unclear. Trimming removed 4 bases at V and 3 bases at J, with 10 bases between. Germline assignment: CDR1 SQVTM and CDR2 ANQGSEA. This CDR3 is built from 12 residues. DNA of the CDR3: TGCAGCGTTGGGGTCCAGGACTACGAGCAGTACTTC. Residues: CSVGVQDYEQYF.

This clonotype has a count of ten or more. This chain connects TRBV15 to TRBJ1-5, with 10 bases that match TRBD1. V was pared by 3 bases and J by 6 bases, with 5 bases of the junction left unmatched. CDR1 is LNHNV and CDR2 is YYDKDF in the germline V gene (reference sequence). CDR3 size: 15 residues. CDR3 bases: TGTGCCACCAGCAGTTCCGGGACAGGGGTTCAGCCCCAGCATTTT. This codes for CATSSSGTGVQPQHF.

The table lists this clonotype with a few counts. CDR3 sequence: CSVEDQGADEQYF. CDR3 nucleotide sequence: TGCAGCGTTGAAGATCAGGGGGCGGACGAGCAGTACTTC. The gene calls are TRBV29-1 and TRBJ2-7, with TRBD1 identical over 8 bases. Looked up from germline, CDR1 is SQVTM and CDR2 is ANQGSEA. V lost 0 bases, J lost 5 bases, and 3 bases stayed unmatched. The CDR3 is 13 amino acids.

Comments on this clonotype: Here the CDR3 omits its conserved ending phenylalanine or tryptophan, so a read error is the likely source. The limits of the CDR3 on the DNA are not certain, so only TCRdb's listed CDR3 is given. The rearrangement joins TRBV2 to TRBJ1-1. CDR1 is SNHLY and CDR2 is FYNNEI in the germline V gene. The CDR3 is 8 amino acids long, termini counted. The CDR3 is CASSDARS.

This clonotype was seen more than once but under ten times. The CDR3 region is CASSIGGTEQQETQYF. The CDR3 DNA follows: TGTGCCAGTAGTATAGGAGGGACAGAGCAACAAGAGACCCAGTACTTC. V gene TRBV19 combines with J gene TRBJ2-5; 7 bases fit TRBD1. The CDR3 is 16 residues long. The V segment lost 1 base and the J segment 2 bases; nucleotides outside the gene matches: 7. Germline assignment: CDR1 LNHDA and CDR2 SQIVND (reference sequence). Complete variable domain (other parts from reference TRBV19 and TRBJ2-5): DGGITQSPKYLFRKEGQNVTLSCEQNLNHDAMYWYRQDPGQGLRLIYYSQIVNDFQKGDIAEGYSVSREKKESFPLTVTSAQKNPTAFYLCASSIGGTEQQETQYFGPGTRLLVL.